This T cell receptor (beta chain) was identified in a study of cytomegalovirus exposure and HLA in healthy donors. Findings of the study overall: Reports credit the classifier with highly specific, highly sensitive diagnosis of cytomegalovirus status. Clusters of TCRs from the first cohort tended to co-occur in the roughly 120 validation repertoires (as a later analysis found).

The V segment lost 1 base and the J segment 1 base; nucleotides outside the gene matches: 5. The CDR3 totals 17 residues. Germline V gene lookup returns CDR1 MGHDK and CDR2 SYGVNS. Concerning this clone: What it recognizes is unknown.

Profiling relied on immunoSEQ multiplex PCR, and the TCRdb table lists in-frame clones only, not all of them. The sample contains 350,000 or so clones, 86% of which appear only once. The sample consisted of PBMCs. The sequence was obtained from a woman between 18 and 29 years old in good health and CMV-seronegative. V usage is TRBV25-1 and J usage is TRBJ2-1; TRBD1 matches at 9 bases. The CDR3 protein is CASSELGDRASYNEQFF. In nucleotides, the CDR3 is TGTGCCAGCAGTGAATTAGGGGACAGGGCGTCCTACAATGAGCAGTTCTTC.